This TCR beta chain was sequenced in a study of blood T cell repertoires in COVID-19. Turning to the study itself: The United States, Italy and Spain supplied acute and convalescent COVID-19 samples. Nucleic acid was either cDNA or gDNA, and it came from T cells, B-cell-depleted T cells, or PBMCs.

V was clipped by 5 bases and J by 2 bases, with 10 bases between them. The length of the CDR3 is 14 residues. Germline V gene lookup returns CDR1 SEHNR and CDR2 FQNEAQ (reference sequence). Per the authors' pipeline: The authors estimated nucleated cell counts from reference gene primer amplification. Some clones are missing from TCRdb's copy, which holds only in-frame ones; the method was immunoSEQ multiplex PCR. V, J and clone size are taken as reported in that table, and D and trimming were inferred from the DNA itself. The data contain approximately 150,000 clones, about 80% of them singletons. The receptor was isolated from a human donor in a cohort sampled during active COVID-19. The source material was peripheral blood. The rearrangement links TRBV7-9 to TRBJ2-1; D might be TRBD1 (6 bases). DNA for the CDR3: TGTGCCAGCAGCCGAGGGGGAACCTACAATGAGCAGTTCTTC. Translating it yields CASSRGGTYNEQFF.